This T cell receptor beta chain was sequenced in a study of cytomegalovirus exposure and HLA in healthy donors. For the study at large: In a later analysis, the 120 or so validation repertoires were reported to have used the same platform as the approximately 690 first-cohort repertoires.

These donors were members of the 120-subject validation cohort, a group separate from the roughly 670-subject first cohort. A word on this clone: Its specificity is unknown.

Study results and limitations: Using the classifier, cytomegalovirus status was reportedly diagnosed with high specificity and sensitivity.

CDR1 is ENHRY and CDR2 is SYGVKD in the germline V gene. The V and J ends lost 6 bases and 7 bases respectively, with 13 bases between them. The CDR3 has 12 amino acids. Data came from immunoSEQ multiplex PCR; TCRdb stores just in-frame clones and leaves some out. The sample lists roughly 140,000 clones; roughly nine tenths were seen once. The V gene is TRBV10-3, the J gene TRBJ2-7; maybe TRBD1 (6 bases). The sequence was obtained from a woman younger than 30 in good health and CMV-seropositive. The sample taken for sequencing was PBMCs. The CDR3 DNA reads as TGTGCCATCAGAAGAACAGGGCAGGAGCAGTACTTC. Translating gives CAIRRTGQEQYF.